This entry lists 9 T cell receptor beta chains sequenced from one sample in a study of glioma-infiltrating T cells after dendritic cell vaccination. Repertoires were generated with immunoSEQ multiplex PCR, while TCRdb's copy carries only in-frame clones and drops some. The sample consists of some 91,000 clones, 80% to 90% of them appearing once. Time point described: after dendritic cell vaccination, including at tumor progression/relapse. Sequenced here: blood, sampled after dendritic cell vaccination. Receptor source: a human donor with glioblastoma.

The chain recombines TRBV10-3 with TRBJ2-5; a weak D match, TRBD1 (6 bases). Trimming stripped 8 bases from V and 2 bases from J, with 9 bases between. Germline assignment: CDR1 ENHRY and CDR2 SYGVKD. There are 12 residues in the CDR3. The CDR3 DNA reads as TGTGCCATCGCGGACAGACAAGAGACCCAGTACTTC. Amino acids: CAIADRQETQYF.

The rearrangement links TRBV18 to TRBJ2-2, with TRBD1 matching over 12 bases. Trimming at V came to 0 bases and at J to 5 bases, leaving 13 bases not matched to a gene. The CDR3 has 20 amino acids. CDR1 and CDR2 (germline): KGHSH, LQKENI. The CDR3 protein is CASSPPILNRDRGRTGELFF. In DNA, the CDR3 is TGTGCCAGCTCACCACCGATCCTGAACCGGGACAGGGGGCGTACCGGGGAGCTGTTTTTT.

The V call is TRBV5-1, the J call TRBJ2-4, with D uncertain. In germline, CDR1 is SGHRS, CDR2 YFSETQ. The CDR3 length is 14 residues. The V end lost 0 bases, the J end lost 3 bases, and 7 bases lay between the germline ends. DNA of the CDR3: TGCGCCAGCAGCTTGGAAACGGGCAAAAACATTCAGTACTTC. It specifies CASSLETGKNIQYF.

This clone was picked up one time. The chain carries TRBV7-8 and TRBJ1-1, with D hard to call. The CDR3 covers 15 residues. V gave up 2 bases and J gave up 7 bases, with 17 bases separating them. The germline V gene has CDR1 SGHVS and CDR2 FQNEAQ. The CDR3 nucleotides read TGTGCCAGCAGCTTACGCGAGGGTAGGCTAGGTGAAGCTTTCTTT. Amino acids: CASSLREGRLGEAFF.

The chain employs TRBV2 and TRBJ2-7; perhaps TRBD2 as D (6 bases). Germline V gene sequence: CDR1 SNHLY, CDR2 FYNNEI. V was shortened by 2 bases and J by 0 bases, with 14 bases between the two germline ends. The CDR3 spans 16 residues. CDR3 in DNA: TGTGCCAGCAGTGAACGGGGGACGGGTAGCTCCTACGAGCAGTACGTC. Translation: CASSERGTGSSYEQYV.

This clone has a handful of counts. The CDR3 spells CASSGPGSPLHF. The CDR3 DNA is TGTGCCAGCAGTGGGCCGGGGTCACCCCTCCACTTT. This chain joins TRBV6-1 and TRBJ1-6; D remains unclear. The germline V gene has CDR1 MNHNS and CDR2 SASEGT. Trimming shortened V by 4 bases and J by 10 bases, and 8 bases separated the two germline ends. This CDR3 spans 12 amino acids.

In DNA form, the CDR3 reads TGTGCCAGCAGTGAAGTTCCACAGGAGGGTGGCTACACCTTC. Translated, it gives CASSEVPQEGGYTF. This chain connects TRBV6-1 to TRBJ1-2, with TRBD1 as a possible D gene (5 bases). Germline loops: CDR1 MNHNS, CDR2 SASEGT. This CDR3 region has 14 residues. Trimming took 1 base from V and 7 from J, leaving 13 bases between them.

V is TRBV27 and J is TRBJ1-6, with D hard to call. Germline CDR1 MNHEY, CDR2 SMNVEV (reference sequence). V gave up 3 bases and J gave up 10 bases, with 7 bases separating them. The CDR3 extends over 12 amino acids. The DNA for the CDR3 is TGTGCCAGCAGTTTTGCTAGGTCACCCCTCCACTTT. It is translated as CASSFARSPLHF.

The gene calls are TRBV2 and TRBJ1-2, with D perhaps TRBD1 (5 bases). Trimming removed 3 bases at V and 5 bases at J, with 19 bases between. CDR1 and CDR2 from the germline V gene are SNHLY and FYNNEI. CDR3 length: 16 residues. CDR3 in amino acids: CASSDRDSSLRYGYTF. CDR3 nucleotide sequence: TGTGCCAGCAGTGACAGGGACTCATCTCTAAGATATGGCTACACCTTC.